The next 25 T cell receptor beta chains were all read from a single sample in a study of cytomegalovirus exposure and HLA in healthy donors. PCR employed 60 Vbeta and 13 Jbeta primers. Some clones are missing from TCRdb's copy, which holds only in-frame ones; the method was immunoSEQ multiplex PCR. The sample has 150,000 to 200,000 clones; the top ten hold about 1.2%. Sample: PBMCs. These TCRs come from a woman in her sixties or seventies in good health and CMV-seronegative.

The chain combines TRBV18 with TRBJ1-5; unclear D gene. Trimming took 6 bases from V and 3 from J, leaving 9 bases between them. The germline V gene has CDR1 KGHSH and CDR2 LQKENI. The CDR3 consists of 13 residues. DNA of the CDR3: TGTGCCAGCTCTCTTCAGGACAATCAGCCCCAGCATTTT. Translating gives CASSLQDNQPQHF.

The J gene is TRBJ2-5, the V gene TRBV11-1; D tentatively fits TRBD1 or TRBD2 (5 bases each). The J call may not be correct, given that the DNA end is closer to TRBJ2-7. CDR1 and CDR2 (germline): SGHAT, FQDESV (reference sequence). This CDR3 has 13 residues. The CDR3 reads CASSLGGASEQYF. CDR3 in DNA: TGTGCCAGCAGCTTAGGAGGGGCTAGCGAGCAGTACTTC.

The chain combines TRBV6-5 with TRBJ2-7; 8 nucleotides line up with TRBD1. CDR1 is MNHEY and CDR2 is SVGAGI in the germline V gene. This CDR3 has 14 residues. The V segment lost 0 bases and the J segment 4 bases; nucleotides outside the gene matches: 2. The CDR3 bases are TGTGCCAGCAGTTACTCCGACAGGGGTTACGAGCAGTACTTC. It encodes CASSYSDRGYEQYF.

CDR3 sequence: CAISEGANEQFF. CDR3 nucleotide sequence: TGTGCCATCAGTGAGGGGGCAAATGAGCAGTTCTTC. The chain recombines TRBV10-3 with TRBJ2-1; possibly TRBD1 for D (5 bases). The germline gives CDR1 ENHRY, CDR2 SYGVKD. The CDR3 consists of 12 residues. The V gene lost 2 bases and the J gene lost 7 bases, with 6 bases spanning the gap.

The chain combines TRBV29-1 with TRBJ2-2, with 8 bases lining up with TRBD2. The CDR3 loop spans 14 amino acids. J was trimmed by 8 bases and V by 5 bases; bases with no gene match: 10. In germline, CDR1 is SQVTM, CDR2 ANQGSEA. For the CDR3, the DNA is TGCAGCGTTTTTTGGGGCGGGAGGTATGGGGAGCTGTTTTTT. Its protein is CSVFWGGRYGELFF.

In nucleotides, the CDR3 is TGTGCCAGCAGCTCCCTGAGTACCGGTTTGTTGGACTATGGCTACACCTTC. Encoded protein: CASSSLSTGLLDYGYTF. The rearrangement joins TRBV11-2 to TRBJ1-2; D remains unclear. Trimming took off 4 bases at V and 3 bases at J, with 21 bases between the two ends. The germline V gene has CDR1 SGHAT and CDR2 FQNNGV. CDR3 length equals 17 residues.

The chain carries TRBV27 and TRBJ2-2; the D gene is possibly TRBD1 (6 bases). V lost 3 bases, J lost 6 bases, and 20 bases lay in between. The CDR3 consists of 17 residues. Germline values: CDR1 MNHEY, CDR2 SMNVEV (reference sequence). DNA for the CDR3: TGTGCCAGCAGTTTCCTGAGGACAGCCTATGCCCCCGGGGAGCTGTTTTTT. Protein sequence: CASSFLRTAYAPGELFF.

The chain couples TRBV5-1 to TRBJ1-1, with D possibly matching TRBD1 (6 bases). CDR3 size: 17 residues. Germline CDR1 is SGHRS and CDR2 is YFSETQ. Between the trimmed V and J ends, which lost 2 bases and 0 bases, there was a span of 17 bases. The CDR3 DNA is TGCGCCAGCAGCTTTCTGGGGGCTCAATACTTGAACACTGAAGCTTTCTTT. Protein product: CASSFLGAQYLNTEAFF.

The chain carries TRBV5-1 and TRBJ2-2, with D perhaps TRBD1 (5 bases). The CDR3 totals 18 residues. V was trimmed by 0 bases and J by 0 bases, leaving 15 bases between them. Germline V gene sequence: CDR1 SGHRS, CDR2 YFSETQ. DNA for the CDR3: TGCGCCAGCAGCTTGGCCGTACAGGATTCTACGAACACCGGGGAGCTGTTTTTT. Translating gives CASSLAVQDSTNTGELFF.

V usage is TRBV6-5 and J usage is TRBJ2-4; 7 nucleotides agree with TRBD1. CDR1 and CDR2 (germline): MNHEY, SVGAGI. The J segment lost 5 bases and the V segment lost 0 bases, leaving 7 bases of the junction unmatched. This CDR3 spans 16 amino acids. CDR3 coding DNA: TGTGCCAGCAGTTACTCGCGCCGGGACAGCCAAAACATTCAGTACTTC. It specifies CASSYSRRDSQNIQYF.

In nucleotides, the CDR3 is TGTGCCAGCAGCTTAGATCAGAGAACATTTACTAGCGGGAGATCCTACGAGCAGTACTTC. Its protein product is CASSLDQRTFTSGRSYEQYF. V and J are TRBV11-2 and TRBJ2-7, with TRBD2 matching over 11 bases. V shed 0 bases, J shed 1 base, and the junction held 14 bases outside the gene matches. CDR1 and CDR2 from the germline V gene are SGHAT and FQNNGV. CDR3 length: 20 residues.

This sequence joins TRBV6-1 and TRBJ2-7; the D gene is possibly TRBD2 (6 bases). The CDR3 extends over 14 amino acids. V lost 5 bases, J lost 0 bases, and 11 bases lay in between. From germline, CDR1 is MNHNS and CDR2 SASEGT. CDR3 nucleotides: TGTGCCAGCAGTTGGGGAGGAACCTCCTACGAGCAGTACTTC. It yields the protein CASSWGGTSYEQYF.

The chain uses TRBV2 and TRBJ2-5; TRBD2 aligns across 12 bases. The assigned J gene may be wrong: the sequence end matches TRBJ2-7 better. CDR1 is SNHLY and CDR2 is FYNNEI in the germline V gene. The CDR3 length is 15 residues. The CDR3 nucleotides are TGTGCCAGCAGTAGACTAGCGGGAGCCTCCTACGAGCAGTACTTC. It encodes CASSRLAGASYEQYF.

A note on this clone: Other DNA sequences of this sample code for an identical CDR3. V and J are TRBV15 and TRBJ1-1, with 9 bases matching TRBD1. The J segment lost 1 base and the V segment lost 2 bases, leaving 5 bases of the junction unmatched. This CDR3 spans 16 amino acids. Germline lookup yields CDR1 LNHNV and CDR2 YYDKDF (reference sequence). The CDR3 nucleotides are TGTGCCACCAGCAGATCCAAGGGACAGGGGAACACTGAAGCTTTCTTT. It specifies CATSRSKGQGNTEAFF.

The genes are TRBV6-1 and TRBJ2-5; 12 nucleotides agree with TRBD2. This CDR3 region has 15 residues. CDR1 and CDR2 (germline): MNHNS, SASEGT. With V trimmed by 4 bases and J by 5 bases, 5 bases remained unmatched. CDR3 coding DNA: TGTGCCAGCAGTGCCCTAGCGGGGGGGCTCGAGACCCAGTACTTC. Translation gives CASSALAGGLETQYF.

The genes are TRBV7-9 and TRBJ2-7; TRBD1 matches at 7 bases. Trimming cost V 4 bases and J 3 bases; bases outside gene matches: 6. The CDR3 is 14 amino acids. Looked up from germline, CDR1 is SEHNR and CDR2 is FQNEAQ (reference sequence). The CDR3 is CASSWRQGFYEQYF. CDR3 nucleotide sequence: TGTGCCAGCAGCTGGAGACAGGGATTCTACGAGCAGTACTTC. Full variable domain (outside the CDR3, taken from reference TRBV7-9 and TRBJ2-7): DTGVSQNPRHKITKRGQNVTFRCDPISEHNRLYWYRQTLGQGPEFLTYFQNEAQLEKSRLLSDRFSAERPKGSFSTLEIQRTEQGDSAMYLCASSWRQGFYEQYFGPGTRLTVT.

The CDR3 nucleotides read TGTGCCAGTAGTCCCCGGACAGGTCCAGGGAACACCATATATTTT. Translating gives CASSPRTGPGNTIYF. V and J are TRBV19 and TRBJ1-3; TRBD1 agrees at 7 bases. Trimming cost V 5 bases and J 7 bases; bases outside gene matches: 11. Germline V gene sequence: CDR1 LNHDA, CDR2 SQIVND (reference sequence). The CDR3 covers 15 residues.

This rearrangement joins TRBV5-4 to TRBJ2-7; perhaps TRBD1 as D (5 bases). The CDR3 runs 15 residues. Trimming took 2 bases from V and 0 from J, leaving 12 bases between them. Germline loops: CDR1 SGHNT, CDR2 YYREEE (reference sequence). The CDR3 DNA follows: TGTGCCAGCAGCTTCTCTAGGGGCAGCTCCTACGAGCAGTACTTC. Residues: CASSFSRGSSYEQYF.

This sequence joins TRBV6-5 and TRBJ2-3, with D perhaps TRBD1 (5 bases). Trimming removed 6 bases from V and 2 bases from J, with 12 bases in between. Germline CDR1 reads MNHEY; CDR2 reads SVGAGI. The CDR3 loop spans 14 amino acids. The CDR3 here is CASRQTASTDTQYF. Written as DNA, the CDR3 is TGTGCCAGCAGGCAGACAGCTTCCACAGATACGCAGTATTTT.

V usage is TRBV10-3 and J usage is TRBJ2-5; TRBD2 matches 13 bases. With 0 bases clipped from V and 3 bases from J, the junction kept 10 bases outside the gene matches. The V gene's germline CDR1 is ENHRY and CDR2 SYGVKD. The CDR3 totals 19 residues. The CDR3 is CAISESRLAGGDDKETQYF. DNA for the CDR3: TGTGCCATCAGTGAGTCGAGACTAGCGGGGGGCGACGACAAAGAGACCCAGTACTTC.

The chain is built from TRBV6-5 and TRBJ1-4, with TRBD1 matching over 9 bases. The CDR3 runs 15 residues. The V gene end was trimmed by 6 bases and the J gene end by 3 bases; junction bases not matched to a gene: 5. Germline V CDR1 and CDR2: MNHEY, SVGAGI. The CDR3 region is CASRRTGAANEKLFF. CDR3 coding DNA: TGTGCCAGCAGGCGGACAGGGGCGGCTAATGAAAAACTGTTTTTT.

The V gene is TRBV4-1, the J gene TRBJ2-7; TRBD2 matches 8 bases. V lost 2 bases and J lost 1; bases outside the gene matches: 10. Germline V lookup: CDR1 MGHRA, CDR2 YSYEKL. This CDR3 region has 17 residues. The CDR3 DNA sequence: TGCGCCAGCAGCCAATTAGATCGGAGCGGGGGATCCTACGAGCAGTACTTC. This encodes CASSQLDRSGGSYEQYF.

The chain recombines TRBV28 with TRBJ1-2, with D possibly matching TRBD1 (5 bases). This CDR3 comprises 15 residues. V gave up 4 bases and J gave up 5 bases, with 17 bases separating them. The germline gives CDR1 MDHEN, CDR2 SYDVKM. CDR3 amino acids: CASSSGSRGGYGYTF. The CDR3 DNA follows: TGTGCCAGCAGTTCTGGCAGTCGCGGGGGTTATGGCTACACCTTC.

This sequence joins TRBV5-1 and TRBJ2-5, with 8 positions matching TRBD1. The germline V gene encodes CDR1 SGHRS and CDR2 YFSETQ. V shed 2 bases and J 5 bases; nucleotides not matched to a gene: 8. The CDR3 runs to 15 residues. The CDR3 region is CASSFGGTGMETQYF. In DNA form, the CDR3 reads TGCGCCAGCAGCTTCGGAGGGACAGGTATGGAGACCCAGTACTTC. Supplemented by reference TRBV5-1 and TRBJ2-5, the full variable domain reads KAGVTQTPRYLIKTRGQQVTLSCSPISGHRSVSWYQQTPGQGLQFLFEYFSETQRNKGNFPGRFSGRQFSNSRSEMNVSTLELGDSALYLCASSFGGTGMETQYFGPGTRLLVL.

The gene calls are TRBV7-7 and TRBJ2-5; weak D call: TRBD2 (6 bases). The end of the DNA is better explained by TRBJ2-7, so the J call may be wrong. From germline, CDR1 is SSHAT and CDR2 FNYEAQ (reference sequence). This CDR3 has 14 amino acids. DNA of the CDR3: TGTGCCAGCAGCCCCCAGGAGGGGTCCCACGAGCAGTACTTC. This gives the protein CASSPQEGSHEQYF.